This TCR beta chain was identified in a study of somatic mutations in cytotoxic T cells in rheumatoid arthritis. The CDR3 has 16 residues. Trimming removed 1 base from V and 1 base from J, with 13 bases in between. The V gene's germline CDR1 is MGHRA and CDR2 YSYEKL. Some clones are missing from TCRdb's copy, which holds only in-frame ones; the method was immunoSEQ multiplex PCR. The sample lists some 21,000 clones, approximately 81% occurring once. The chain recombines TRBV4-1 with TRBJ1-1; D is unresolved. This clonotype originated in an adult with rheumatoid arthritis. Sequencing was done on a sample of CD8+ T cells sorted from blood. CDR3 nucleotide sequence: TGCGCCAGCAGCCAAGGTAGAGCGGCGCAGAACACTGAAGCTTTCTTT. This gives the protein CASSQGRAAQNTEAFF.